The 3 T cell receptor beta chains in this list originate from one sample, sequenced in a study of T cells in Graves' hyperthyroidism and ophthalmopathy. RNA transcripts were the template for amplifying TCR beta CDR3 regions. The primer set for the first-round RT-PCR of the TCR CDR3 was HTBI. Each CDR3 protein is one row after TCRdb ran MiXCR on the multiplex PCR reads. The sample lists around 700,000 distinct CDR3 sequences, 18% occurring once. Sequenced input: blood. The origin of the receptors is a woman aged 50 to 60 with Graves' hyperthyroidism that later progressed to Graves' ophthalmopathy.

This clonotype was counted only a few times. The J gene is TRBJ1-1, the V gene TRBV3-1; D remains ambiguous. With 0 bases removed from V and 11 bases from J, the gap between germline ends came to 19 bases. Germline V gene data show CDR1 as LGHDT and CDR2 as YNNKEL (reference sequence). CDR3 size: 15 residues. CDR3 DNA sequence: TGTGCCAGCAGCCAAGATTCTACGTTAGGTTTGGGGGCTTTCTTT. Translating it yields CASSQDSTLGLGAFF.

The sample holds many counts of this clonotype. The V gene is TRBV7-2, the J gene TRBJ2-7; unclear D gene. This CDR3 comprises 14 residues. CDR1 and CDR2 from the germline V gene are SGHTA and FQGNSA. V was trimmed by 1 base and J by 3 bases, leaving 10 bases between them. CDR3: CASSLVGQVYEQYF. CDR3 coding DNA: TGTGCCAGCAGCTTAGTTGGGCAGGTCTACGAGCAGTACTTC.

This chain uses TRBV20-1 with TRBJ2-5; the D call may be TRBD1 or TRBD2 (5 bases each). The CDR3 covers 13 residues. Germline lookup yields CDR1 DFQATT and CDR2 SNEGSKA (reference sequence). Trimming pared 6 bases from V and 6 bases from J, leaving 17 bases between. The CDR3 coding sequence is TGCAGTGCCGAGGGGATTTCAGTGAAGACCCAGTACTTC. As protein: CSAEGISVKTQYF.